The TCR beta chain described here comes from a study of T cells in Graves' hyperthyroidism and ophthalmopathy. From RNA transcripts, TCR beta CDR3 regions were amplified. The TCR CDR3 was amplified in a first-round RT-PCR using the HTBI primer set. TCRdb reprocessed the multiplex PCR reads via MiXCR and lists one record per CDR3 protein. The sample lists 660,000 or so distinct CDR3 sequences, around 20% occurring once. The CDR3 sequence is 15 residues long. Germline values: CDR1 LNHDA, CDR2 SQIVND (reference sequence). Trimming removed 2 bases from V and 0 bases from J, with 10 bases in between. Material: blood. The source of this sequence is a man aged 30 to 39 with Graves' ophthalmopathy. This chain connects TRBV19 to TRBJ1-1; a possible D gene is TRBD1 (5 bases). The CDR3 loop reads CASSIKTGLNTEAFF. The CDR3 DNA reads as TGTGCCAGTAGTATAAAGACGGGGCTGAACACTGAAGCTTTCTTT.